These 12 T cell receptor beta chains share one sample of origin, sequenced in a study of early T cells in non-severe SARS-CoV-2 infection. TCRdb ran MiXCR on the 5' RACE reads and lists one entry per CDR3 protein. The sample lists fewer than 60,000 distinct CDR3 sequences; about 11% were seen once. The sequenced material came from whole blood. Receptors originate from an adult who was a healthcare worker with PCR-confirmed SARS-CoV-2 infection or an uninfected control (not recorded which).

The sample holds a few counts of this clonotype. The CDR3 bases are TGCAGTGCCGGACCGATCGGGGGAGAGACCCAGTACTTC. It encodes CSAGPIGGETQYF. V gene TRBV20-1 combines with J gene TRBJ2-5; a possible D gene is TRBD2 (6 bases). Germline V lookup: CDR1 DFQATT, CDR2 SNEGSKA (reference sequence). The CDR3 is 13 amino acids. V gave up 6 bases and J gave up 4 bases, with 15 bases separating them.

This clonotype was seen more than once but under ten times. CDR3 protein: CSVDRPGETQYF. The CDR3 coding sequence is TGCAGCGTTGACAGGCCCGGAGAGACCCAGTACTTC. The rearrangement joins TRBV29-1 to TRBJ2-5, with no clear D. This CDR3 has 12 amino acids. V lost 3 bases, J lost 4 bases, and 9 bases lay in between. In germline, CDR1 is SQVTM, CDR2 ANQGSEA.

Only a few counts were recorded for this clonotype. This chain joins TRBV19 and TRBJ2-7; D is perhaps TRBD1 (5 bases). Deletions cut 3 bases from V and 1 base from J, with 13 bases between. The CDR3 loop spans 15 amino acids. From germline, CDR1 is LNHDA and CDR2 SQIVND (reference sequence). The CDR3 reads CASSIGAGSSYEQYF. CDR3 nucleotide sequence: TGTGCCAGTAGTATTGGGGCAGGATCTTCCTACGAGCAGTACTTC. The whole variable domain, filled in from reference TRBV19 and TRBJ2-7, reads DGGITQSPKYLFRKEGQNVTLSCEQNLNHDAMYWYRQDPGQGLRLIYYSQIVNDFQKGDIAEGYSVSREKKESFPLTVTSAQKNPTAFYLCASSIGAGSSYEQYFGPGTRLTVT.

This clonotype was observed many times. J is TRBJ1-2 and V is TRBV29-1; D ambiguous. The ends were cut back, 7 bases at V and 2 bases at J, with 14 bases in the middle. This CDR3 contains 13 residues. The germline gives CDR1 SQVTM, CDR2 ANQGSEA. CDR3 residues: CSAYTLLNYGYTF. For the CDR3, the DNA is TGCAGCGCCTACACCTTATTGAACTATGGCTACACCTTC.

This clonotype was detected many times. The chain couples TRBV30 to TRBJ1-1, with no clear D. Germline CDR1 GTSNPN, CDR2 SVGIG (reference sequence). The CDR3 runs to 13 residues. Trimming took off 0 bases at V and 0 bases at J, with 5 bases between the two ends. CDR3 amino acids: CAWSVHMNTEAFF. CDR3 nucleotide sequence: TGTGCCTGGAGTGTACACATGAACACTGAAGCTTTCTTT.

As DNA, the CDR3 is TGTGCCAGCAGCTTAATGGCCGGACTATGGGAAACCTACGAGCAGTACTTC. It encodes CASSLMAGLWETYEQYF. This sequence joins TRBV11-2 and TRBJ2-7; tentative D call: TRBD2 (6 bases). CDR3 length: 17 amino acids. CDR1 and CDR2 from the germline V gene are SGHAT and FQNNGV. Trimming shortened V by 2 bases and J by 2 bases, and 19 bases separated the two germline ends.

This clonotype was detected ten times or more. V gene TRBV11-1 combines with J gene TRBJ2-3; TRBD1 matches at 7 bases. This CDR3 has 17 residues. Germline V gene lookup returns CDR1 SGHAT and CDR2 FQDESV (reference sequence). The V and J ends lost 5 bases and 1 base, in that order; junction bases with no gene match: 12. The DNA for the CDR3 is TGTGCCAGCAGCACAGACAGGGACAACAGCGGCACAGATACGCAGTATTTT. As protein: CASSTDRDNSGTDTQYF.

This clonotype showed up just a few times. The chain couples TRBV6-1 to TRBJ1-3; D is unresolved. The CDR3 totals 16 residues. The V gene lost 7 bases and the J gene lost 0 bases, with 16 bases spanning the gap. CDR1 is MNHNS, CDR2 SASEGT, per germline. The CDR3 DNA reads TGTGCCAGCAAGGCCCGTGTAACGAGCTCTGGAAACACCATATATTTT. It encodes CASKARVTSSGNTIYF.

The table lists this clonotype with many counts. The chain joins TRBV6-1 to TRBJ2-1, with 11 bases lining up with TRBD2. This CDR3 has 16 residues. The V and J ends lost 6 bases and 10 bases, in that order; junction bases with no gene match: 14. Germline V gives CDR1 MNHNS, CDR2 SASEGT. Here the CDR3 DNA reads TGTGCCAGCAGGGGACTAGCGGCGCTAACATCCAAGGAGCAGTTCTTC. It translates to CASRGLAALTSKEQFF.

This clonotype was recorded a few times. The V and J genes are TRBV29-1 and TRBJ2-1; 9 nucleotides match TRBD1. CDR3 length: 14 amino acids. The J segment lost 2 bases and the V segment lost 7 bases, leaving 6 bases of the junction unmatched. Per the germline V gene, CDR1 is SQVTM and CDR2 is ANQGSEA. The CDR3: CSESTGGAYNEQFF. DNA for the CDR3: TGCAGCGAATCTACAGGGGGCGCCTACAATGAGCAGTTCTTC.

At least ten counts were recorded for this clonotype. This rearrangement joins TRBV12-3 or TRBV12-4 to TRBJ2-1; the D call may be TRBD1 or TRBD2 (5 bases each). Trimming cost V 6 bases and J 0 bases, with 9 bases left between them. The CDR3 has 14 amino acids. Here the CDR3 reads CASSIGGSYNEQFF. DNA for the CDR3: TGTGCCAGCAGCATTGGGGGCTCCTACAATGAGCAGTTCTTC.

This clonotype was recorded a few times. The J gene is TRBJ2-2, the V gene TRBV9, with 7 positions matching TRBD1. CDR3 length: 16 residues. Germline V CDR1 and CDR2: SGDLS, YYNGEE. V shed 0 bases and J 3 bases; nucleotides not matched to a gene: 5. The CDR3 region has the DNA TGTGCCAGCAGCGTAGCGAACAGGGGTGACACCGGGGAGCTGTTTTTT. Translation gives CASSVANRGDTGELFF.